A selection of T cell receptor beta chains follows, all from one sample in a study of T cells after yellow fever vaccination. TCRdb independently ran MiXCR on the 5' RACE reads; one entry per CDR3 protein. This sample carries about 320,000 distinct CDR3 sequences, over 8.5% of them seen once, and the ten largest clones take roughly 3%. The source material was CD4+ T cells sorted from PBMCs, sampled 45 days after the yellow fever booster vaccination. Source of these receptors: a man aged 18-30 years who received the YFV17D yellow fever vaccine. Both conserved end residues are part of each CDR3. The order of the fields is V gene, CDR3 length, clone size, D gene, J gene, CDR3 DNA, CDR3 protein. D genes are given only for firm matches. Some rows mark clone size as missing; the rest say once, few, many or name a class of expanded clone.

V: TRBV3-1; length: 15; size: NA; D: TRBD1; J: TRBJ1-5; DNA: TGTGCCAGCAGCCAAAGGACAGGGTTTGATCAGCCCCAGCATTTT; CDR3: CASSQRTGFDQPQHF
V: TRBV6-4; length: 15; size: many; D: TRBD2; J: TRBJ2-3; DNA: TGTGCCAGCAGTGCGAATAGCGGGGGGGCAGATACGCAGTATTTT; CDR3: CASSANSGGADTQYF
V: TRBV10-3; length: 18; size: few; D: TRBD1; J: TRBJ1-6; DNA: TGTGCCATCAGTGAGAGGGGGCTCTCAGGAGAGGCTAATTCACCCCTCCACTTT; CDR3: CAISERGLSGEANSPLHF
V: TRBV5-1; length: 15; size: few; D: TRBD2; J: TRBJ2-2; DNA: TGCGCCAGCAGTTTAGCGGGACACCTCACCGGGGAGCTGTTTTTT; CDR3: CASSLAGHLTGELFF
V: TRBV6-1; length: 15; size: NA; D: NA; J: TRBJ1-5; DNA: TGTGCCAGCACAATGAGGCCAGGGCCGTATCAGCCCCAGCATTTT; CDR3: CASTMRPGPYQPQHF
V: TRBV7-8; length: 16; size: NA; D: NA; J: TRBJ2-5; DNA: TGTGCCAGCAGCATAAGGACAGCCACTCTACAAGAGACCCAGTACTTC; CDR3: CASSIRTATLQETQYF
V: TRBV7-9; length: 15; size: many; D: NA; J: TRBJ2-7; DNA: TGTGCCAGCAAAGGTCTGAAGGGGGACTCCTACGAGCAGTACTTC; CDR3: CASKGLKGDSYEQYF
V: TRBV5-1; length: 13; size: many; D: NA; J: TRBJ1-2; DNA: TGCGCCAGCAGATTGGGGGAAAACTATGGCTACACCTTC; CDR3: CASRLGENYGYTF
V: TRBV7-9; length: 13; size: many; D: NA; J: TRBJ2-2; DNA: TGTGCCAGCAGTTTGACTACGACCGGGGAGCTGTTTTTT; CDR3: CASSLTTTGELFF
V: TRBV7-2; length: 14; size: few; D: NA; J: TRBJ2-1; DNA: TGTGCCAGCAGCTTAGTGGGCGGTGACGATGAGCAGTTCTTC; CDR3: CASSLVGGDDEQFF
V: TRBV2; length: 13; size: few; D: TRBD2; J: TRBJ2-3; DNA: TGTGCCTCCCGGGGGGGGGCGGGAGATACGCAGTATTTT; CDR3: CASRGGAGDTQYF
V: TRBV15; length: 15; size: NA; D: NA; J: TRBJ1-2; DNA: TGTGCCACCAGCAGAGAACAGGGCGTGGGCTATGGCTACACCTTC; CDR3: CATSREQGVGYGYTF
V: TRBV7-9; length: 15; size: NA; D: TRBD1; J: TRBJ1-1; DNA: TGTGCCAGCAGCAAGGACACAGGGGACGGCACTGAAGCTTTCTTT; CDR3: CASSKDTGDGTEAFF
V: TRBV20-1; length: 16; size: few; D: TRBD1; J: TRBJ1-1; DNA: TGCAGTGCTAGAGATTGGGGCAGGGGGCCGAACACTGAAGCTTTCTTT; CDR3: CSARDWGRGPNTEAFF
V: TRBV4-3; length: 14; size: many; D: TRBD2; J: TRBJ2-5; DNA: TGCGCCAGCTCTCGGGCGGGGGTCTGGGAGACCCAGTACTTC; CDR3: CASSRAGVWETQYF
V: TRBV4-3; length: 15; size: few; D: NA; J: TRBJ2-3; DNA: TGCGCCAGCAGCCGGACCCCCGGACATACAGATACGCAGTATTTT; CDR3: CASSRTPGHTDTQYF
V: TRBV12-3/TRBV12-4; length: 15; size: few; D: TRBD2; J: TRBJ2-5; DNA: TGTGCCAGCAGTTTCCAGCGGGGGGGCCGAGAGACCCAGTACTTC; CDR3: CASSFQRGGRETQYF
V: TRBV5-1; length: 20; size: few; D: TRBD1; J: TRBJ1-4; DNA: TGCGCCAGCAGCTCAACCGTCGCCGGGACAGGGGGAATAATAAACGGAAAACTGTTTTTT; CDR3: CASSSTVAGTGGIINGKLFF
V: TRBV20-1; length: 13; size: few; D: NA; J: TRBJ2-5; DNA: TGCAGTGCTTTCCACAGGGCTGAAGAGACCCAGTACTTC; CDR3: CSAFHRAEETQYF
V: TRBV6-5; length: 16; size: once; D: TRBD2; J: TRBJ2-7; DNA: TGTGCCAGCAGTAACCGGGTTGGCGGGGGGGCCGACGAGCAGTACTTC; CDR3: CASSNRVGGGADEQYF
V: TRBV7-6; length: 13; size: many; D: NA; J: TRBJ2-1; DNA: TGTGCCAGCAGCGCCGGGACTCAAAATGAGCAGTTCTTC; CDR3: CASSAGTQNEQFF
V: TRBV7-2; length: 15; size: few; D: NA; J: TRBJ2-1; DNA: TGTGCCAGCAGCTTAGTTGCAGATCCGTACAATGAGCAGTTCTTC; CDR3: CASSLVADPYNEQFF
V: TRBV6-2/TRBV6-3; length: 19; size: few; D: TRBD2; J: TRBJ2-1; DNA: TGTGCCAGCAGCCGCGAAGCCCCTGATAGCGGGGGCCGTTACAATGAGCAGTTCTTC; CDR3: CASSREAPDSGGRYNEQFF
V: TRBV6-2/TRBV6-3; length: 16; size: few; D: TRBD1; J: TRBJ2-2; DNA: TGTGCCAGCAGCAGGACAGGGGGAACGAGCACCGGGGAGCTGTTTTTT; CDR3: CASSRTGGTSTGELFF
V: TRBV18; length: 15; size: few; D: NA; J: TRBJ2-3; DNA: TGTGCCAGCTCGCGTTCCTCCGGGGGGCAAGATACGCAGTATTTT; CDR3: CASSRSSGGQDTQYF
V: TRBV3-1; length: 16; size: few; D: NA; J: TRBJ1-6; DNA: TGTGCCAGCAGAACTACCGGGGTGGGATCCCGTTCACCCCTCCACTTT; CDR3: CASRTTGVGSRSPLHF
V: TRBV2; length: 14; size: NA; D: TRBD2; J: TRBJ2-1; DNA: TGTGCCAGCTCGGGACTAGGAATAGTCTATGAGCAGTTCTTC; CDR3: CASSGLGIVYEQFF
V: TRBV5-5; length: 13; size: NA; D: TRBD1; J: TRBJ1-2; DNA: TGTGCCAGCAGCTTGACGACAGGGAGAGGCTACACCTTC; CDR3: CASSLTTGRGYTF
V: TRBV18; length: 15; size: few; D: NA; J: TRBJ2-7; DNA: TGTGCCAGCTCACCACCGCAGACAGGCGTCTACGAGCAGTACTTC; CDR3: CASSPPQTGVYEQYF
V: TRBV24-1; length: 11; size: few; D: NA; J: TRBJ2-1; DNA: TGTGCCGCTCCGGGAGTTAATGAGCAGTTCTTC; CDR3: CAAPGVNEQFF
V: TRBV5-1; length: 14; size: NA; D: NA; J: TRBJ1-1; DNA: TGCGCCAGCAGCCGCCTCGACAGTTCCACTGAAGCTTTCTTT; CDR3: CASSRLDSSTEAFF
V: TRBV5-1; length: 14; size: NA; D: TRBD2; J: TRBJ2-1; DNA: TGCGCCAGCAGCAAAGCGGGGGCCGACAATGAGCAGTTCTTC; CDR3: CASSKAGADNEQFF
V: TRBV19; length: 13; size: NA; D: TRBD2; J: TRBJ2-1; DNA: TGTGCCAGTAGGGGATTAGCGGGGGGGAGCACCTTCTTC; CDR3: CASRGLAGGSTFF
V: TRBV5-1; length: 16; size: few; D: TRBD1; J: TRBJ1-4; DNA: TGCGCCAGCAGAACCGGGACAGGGATTTCTAATGAAAAACTGTTTTTT; CDR3: CASRTGTGISNEKLFF
V: TRBV19; length: 12; size: few; D: NA; J: TRBJ2-5; DNA: TGTGCCAGTAGTATGGTGGGTTTGACCCAGTACTTC; CDR3: CASSMVGLTQYF
V: TRBV19; length: 20; size: many; D: TRBD1; J: TRBJ2-4; DNA: TGTGCCAGTAGTATATCAGGGACAGGGACCGAGTCTAGAGCCAAAAACATTCAGTACTTC; CDR3: CASSISGTGTESRAKNIQYF
V: TRBV5-1; length: 15; size: NA; D: TRBD1; J: TRBJ1-6; DNA: TGCGCCAGCAGCGTACGGACAGGTGATAATTCACCCCTCCACTTT; CDR3: CASSVRTGDNSPLHF
V: TRBV6-2/TRBV6-3; length: 15; size: many; D: NA; J: TRBJ2-2; DNA: TGTGCCAGCAAGAGTTACGGGACGAACACCGGGGAGCTGTTTTTT; CDR3: CASKSYGTNTGELFF
V: TRBV6-1; length: 14; size: many; D: TRBD1; J: TRBJ2-7; DNA: TGTGCCAGCACCCCACACGACAGGGGTAGGGAGCAGTACTTC; CDR3: CASTPHDRGREQYF
V: TRBV2; length: 14; size: NA; D: NA; J: TRBJ1-1; DNA: TGTGCCAGCAGTGAAGCGCTTCGGGGTACTGAAGCTTTCTTT; CDR3: CASSEALRGTEAFF
V: TRBV7-9; length: 16; size: NA; D: NA; J: TRBJ1-3; DNA: TGTGCCAGCAGCCCTTTGGGGTGGAGCTCTGGAAACACCATATATTTT; CDR3: CASSPLGWSSGNTIYF
V: TRBV4-3; length: 15; size: NA; D: NA; J: TRBJ1-1; DNA: TGCGCCAGCAGCCAAGTCGGCAGGGCAACCACTGAAGCTTTCTTT; CDR3: CASSQVGRATTEAFF
V: TRBV10-2; length: 11; size: few; D: NA; J: TRBJ2-7; DNA: TGCGCCAGCAGTGAGTTCTACGAGCAGTACTTC; CDR3: CASSEFYEQYF
V: TRBV5-1; length: 16; size: many; D: NA; J: TRBJ2-1; DNA: TGCGCCAGCAGCTTGGGTTCCGGGGTTTCCTACAATGAGCAGTTCTTC; CDR3: CASSLGSGVSYNEQFF
V: TRBV27; length: 13; size: NA; D: NA; J: TRBJ1-4; DNA: TGTGCCAGCATGACAAGGGGCGGTGAAAAACTGTTTTTT; CDR3: CASMTRGGEKLFF
V: TRBV3-1; length: 12; size: many; D: NA; J: TRBJ2-2; DNA: TGTGCCAGCAGCCAAGTGTCCGGGGAGCTGTTTTTT; CDR3: CASSQVSGELFF
V: TRBV6-5; length: 14; size: once; D: NA; J: TRBJ1-4; DNA: TGTGCCAGCAGCCCACAGGAGGAGAATGAAAAACTGTTTTTT; CDR3: CASSPQEENEKLFF
V: TRBV5-5; length: 13; size: few; D: NA; J: TRBJ1-4; DNA: TGTGCCAGCAGCTTGGCCCGGCCTGAAAAACTGTTTTTT; CDR3: CASSLARPEKLFF
V: TRBV4-1; length: 16; size: few; D: TRBD1; J: TRBJ1-5; DNA: TGCGCCAGCAGCCCGGACAGGATCAATAGCAATCAGCCCCAGCATTTT; CDR3: CASSPDRINSNQPQHF